The 21 T cell receptor beta chains below come from one sample, sequenced in a study of CD8 T cells in ankylosing spondylitis (dated by TCRdb to about 2017). The receptor library was made with 5' RACE. Sequenced on an Illumina HiSeq 2500. Using fastp trimming at Q25 and MiXCR clonotype assembly, TCRdb reanalyzed the public sequencing data and kept in-frame beta chains. Each entry merges the rows of one CDR3 protein and shows their most common DNA and genes. The sample table holds 340,000 or so distinct CDR3 sequences, of which roughly 14% were seen once. In total, the top ten clones hold 0.95% to 1.4% of the sample. Sequences were obtained from blood, either unsorted or a sorted T cell fraction (not recorded which). The receptors were sampled from a male donor with ankylosing spondylitis or in good health (not recorded which).

Here the CDR3 DNA reads TGTGCCAGCAGTTCAGGGACAGGGAGCTACGAGGAGCAGTACTTC. Its protein product is CASSSGTGSYEEQYF. The V gene is TRBV12-3 or TRBV12-4, the J gene TRBJ2-7, with TRBD1 matching 9 bases. V lost 4 bases and J lost 7; bases outside the gene matches: 11. The CDR3 runs to 15 residues.

In this sample, this clonotype turned up many times. A read error may account for a junction end that differs from germline. The chain is built from TRBV5-1 and TRBJ2-2; D uncertain. The CDR3 has 11 residues. Per the germline V gene, CDR1 is SGHRS and CDR2 is YFSETQ. The CDR3 protein is CASSSTGELFF. CDR3 DNA sequence: TGTGCCAGCAGTTCCACCGGGGAGCTGTTTTTT.

V is TRBV5-1 and J is TRBJ2-3; D possibly corresponds to TRBD2 (5 bases). The V end was cut by 0 bases, the J end by 5 bases, with 13 bases between. Germline CDR1 and CDR2: SGHRS and YFSETQ. The CDR3 sequence is 15 residues long. The CDR3 protein is CASSLVVNRGDTQYF. The CDR3 DNA is TGCGCCAGCAGCTTGGTGGTGAATCGGGGAGATACGCAGTATTTT.

This chain joins TRBV7-9 and TRBJ2-2; D not certain. CDR3 size: 15 residues. With 3 bases removed from V and 3 bases from J, the gap between germline ends came to 11 bases. Germline CDR1 is SEHNR and CDR2 is FQNEAQ (reference sequence). CDR3 in amino acids: CASSLVRGDTGELFF. In DNA form, the CDR3 reads TGTGCCAGCAGCTTGGTTCGCGGTGACACCGGGGAGCTGTTTTTT.

The chain joins TRBV20-1 to TRBJ2-3; a weak D match, TRBD2 (6 bases). The ends were cut back, 0 bases at V and 1 base at J, with 14 bases in the middle. This CDR3 has 16 amino acids. CDR1 is DFQATT and CDR2 is SNEGSKA in the germline V gene (reference sequence). CDR3 in DNA: TGCAGTGCTAGAGATCTTGGGGGGTACGGCACAGATACGCAGTATTTT. This gives the protein CSARDLGGYGTDTQYF.

This clonotype came up many times. This chain links TRBV12-3 or TRBV12-4 with TRBJ1-3; D not resolved. The CDR3 extends over 13 amino acids. The V and J ends lost 3 bases and 3 bases respectively, with 6 bases between them. The DNA of the CDR3 is TGTGCCAGCAGTTTTTTTCTTGGAAACACCATATATTTT. It yields the protein CASSFFLGNTIYF.

This chain links TRBV29-1 with TRBJ1-1; D unresolved. The V gene's germline CDR1 is SQVTM and CDR2 ANQGSEA. This CDR3 has 13 amino acids. The germline V and J ends were trimmed by 5 bases and 3 bases, with 13 bases remaining between them. CDR3 loop: CSVTKILDTEAFF. CDR3 DNA: TGCAGCGTTACCAAGATTCTGGACACTGAAGCTTTCTTT.

Many counts were recorded for this clonotype. The J gene is TRBJ1-1, the V gene TRBV12-3 or TRBV12-4; D gene uncertain. V lost 3 bases, J lost 1 base, and 15 bases lay in between. This CDR3 is built from 16 residues. CDR3 nucleotides: TGTGCCAGCAGTTTTTTAGATCTTGTTGGGAACACTGAAGCTTTCTTT. This encodes CASSFLDLVGNTEAFF.

The V gene is TRBV10-3, the J gene TRBJ2-1; D not certain. V lost 0 bases and J 11 bases, leaving 11 bases between the germline ends. Germline V gene lookup returns CDR1 ENHRY and CDR2 SYGVKD. This CDR3 is 13 amino acids long. CDR3 protein: CAISESTQPQQFF. The CDR3 DNA reads TGTGCCATCAGTGAGTCGACACAGCCTCAGCAGTTCTTC.

This clonotype was seen repeatedly, ten times or more. The rearrangement joins TRBV20-1 to TRBJ1-2; D uncertain. Germline assignment: CDR1 DFQATT and CDR2 SNEGSKA (reference sequence). This CDR3 region has 10 residues. V was trimmed by 5 bases and J by 5 bases, leaving 6 bases between them. The CDR3 here is CSAYSYGYTF. CDR3 nucleotides: TGCAGTGCTTACTCTTATGGCTACACCTTC.

The table lists this clonotype with many counts. This chain links TRBV7-9 with TRBJ2-3, with 9 positions matching TRBD2. Unmatched junction bases numbered 8, after V lost 5 bases and J lost 2 bases. This CDR3 has 16 residues. Germline loops: CDR1 SEHNR, CDR2 FQNEAQ (reference sequence). The chain's CDR3 is CASSEGSGGSTDTQYF. The CDR3 DNA sequence: TGTGCCAGCAGCGAGGGGAGCGGGGGGTCCACAGATACGCAGTATTTT.

In this sample, this clonotype turned up many times. The V call is TRBV5-1, the J call TRBJ2-3, with 9 bases lining up with TRBD2. The CDR3 covers 15 residues. J lost 1 base, V lost 2 bases, and 2 bases had no gene match. Per the germline V gene, CDR1 is SGHRS and CDR2 is YFSETQ. This CDR3 is CASSFRLAGTDTQYF. The DNA for the CDR3 is TGCGCCAGCAGCTTTCGACTAGCGGGCACAGATACGCAGTATTTT.

In its sample, this clonotype was seen a few times. V and J are TRBV20-1 and TRBJ1-2; 7 bases are a match to TRBD1. Germline assignment: CDR1 DFQATT and CDR2 SNEGSKA (reference sequence). V was pared by 5 bases and J by 6 bases, with 6 bases of the junction left unmatched. This CDR3 is 12 amino acids long. The CDR3 loop is CSADREGDGYTF. The CDR3 coding sequence is TGCAGTGCTGACAGGGAAGGCGATGGCTACACCTTC.

This clonotype was counted many times. This chain links TRBV5-1 with TRBJ1-1; weak D call: TRBD1 (6 bases). The CDR3 has 15 residues. Looked up from germline, CDR1 is SGHRS and CDR2 is YFSETQ. The V end lost 5 bases, the J end lost 0 bases, and 14 bases lay between the germline ends. CDR3 amino acids: CASRGTEGVNTEAFF. CDR3 nucleotide sequence: TGCGCCAGCAGGGGGACGGAGGGGGTGAACACTGAAGCTTTCTTT.

This clonotype has just a few counts. The J gene is TRBJ1-1, the V gene TRBV29-1, with 8 nucleotides matching TRBD1. CDR1 SQVTM and CDR2 ANQGSEA come from the germline V gene. CDR3 size: 13 residues. Trimming cost V 4 bases and J 12 bases; bases outside gene matches: 13. CDR3 DNA sequence: TGCAGCGTTGGAGCGACTCAGGGGGCGCAGTCTTTCTTT. Amino acid sequence: CSVGATQGAQSFF.

This clonotype was picked up a small number of times. The CDR3 spells CSAQTDNYGYTF. Written as DNA, the CDR3 is TGCAGCGCCCAGACAGATAACTATGGCTACACCTTC. This chain joins TRBV29-1 and TRBJ1-2; a possible D gene is TRBD1 (5 bases). V dropped 7 bases and J dropped 1 base, with 10 bases sitting between them. The CDR3 extends over 12 amino acids. CDR1 and CDR2 from the germline V gene are SQVTM and ANQGSEA.

V usage is TRBV5-1 and J usage is TRBJ2-5, with D perhaps assigned TRBD1 or TRBD2 (6 bases each). CDR3 length: 14 amino acids. V was clipped by 5 bases and J by 2 bases, with 13 bases between them. Germline loops: CDR1 SGHRS, CDR2 YFSETQ. The CDR3 is CASRGGSGQETQYF. In nucleotides, the CDR3 is TGCGCCAGCAGGGGGGGCTCGGGTCAAGAGACCCAGTACTTC.

The V and J genes are TRBV5-6 and TRBJ1-4; D unclear. Germline V CDR1 and CDR2: SGHDT, YYEEEE. The CDR3 spans 12 residues. With 4 bases removed from V and 8 bases from J, the gap between germline ends came to 9 bases. CDR3: CASSQGWEKLFF. Written as DNA, the CDR3 is TGTGCCAGCAGCCAAGGGTGGGAAAAACTGTTTTTT.

This clonotype was found a few times. This chain uses TRBV6-1 with TRBJ2-1, with 11 positions matching TRBD2. Per germline, CDR1 MNHNS and CDR2 SASEGT. This CDR3 is 15 amino acids long. The V and J ends lost 6 bases and 5 bases, in that order; junction bases with no gene match: 6. The CDR3 is CASRKLAGGDNEQFF. In DNA form, the CDR3 reads TGTGCCAGCAGGAAATTAGCGGGAGGGGACAATGAGCAGTTCTTC.

The table lists this clonotype with a few counts. This CDR3 reads CSANPGTSGPNEQFF. Here the CDR3 DNA reads TGCAGTGCTAACCCTGGGACTAGCGGGCCGAATGAGCAGTTCTTC. The chain joins TRBV20-1 to TRBJ2-1; TRBD2 matches at 12 bases. Germline CDR1 is DFQATT and CDR2 is SNEGSKA (reference sequence). V lost 4 bases, J lost 7 bases, and 8 bases stayed unmatched. CDR3 length: 15 residues.

This clonotype was observed a handful of times. The chain employs TRBV6-5 and TRBJ2-3, with D perhaps TRBD2 (6 bases). The germline V gene encodes CDR1 MNHEY and CDR2 SVGAGI. Trimming cost V 2 bases and J 0 bases, with 9 bases left between them. The CDR3 length is 15 residues. The CDR3 reads CASSYGGLSTDTQYF. The CDR3 DNA sequence: TGTGCCAGCAGTTACGGGGGGTTGAGCACAGATACGCAGTATTTT.